This TCR beta chain came from a study of beta chain features in type 1 diabetes. Sequencing targeted expressed TCRB transcripts, as all isolated RNA had been reverse transcribed. The method was immunoSEQ multiplex PCR; TCRdb's version includes in-frame clones alone and lacks a portion of them. The sample records about 620,000 clones, roughly a sixth being singletons. CDR1 is ENHRY and CDR2 is SYGVKD in the germline V gene. V lost 3 bases and J lost 5; bases outside the gene matches: 8. This CDR3 spans 16 amino acids. The chain joins TRBV10-3 to TRBJ2-2, with 8 nucleotides matching TRBD1. Sequencing was done on a sample of naive CD4+ T cells from blood. This receptor was taken from a young man in good health. CDR3 loop: CAISEGQGARTGELFF. CDR3 nucleotides: TGTGCCATCAGTGAAGGGCAGGGGGCGCGAACCGGGGAGCTGTTTTTT.